This paragraph covers one T cell receptor (beta chain) sequence. The sample originates from a study of blood T cell repertoires in COVID-19. In the study overall: There were acute and convalescent COVID-19 samples, and they came from the United States, Italy and Spain. Sample material is recorded as cDNA or gDNA derived from T cells, B-cell-depleted T cells, or PBMCs.

As handled by the study authors: Nucleated cell counts were estimated from reference gene primer amplification. The method was immunoSEQ multiplex PCR; TCRdb's version includes in-frame clones alone and lacks a portion of them. The DNA gave D and trimming, while V, J and clone size come from that table. The sample has hundreds of thousands of clones; approximately 84% are singletons. Germline CDR1 is SGHRS and CDR2 is YFSETQ. CDR3 length equals 14 residues. The trim removed 0 bases at V and 4 bases at J, leaving 0 bases unmatched. The chain couples TRBV5-1 to TRBJ2-1; 8 bases align to TRBD2. The sequenced material came from peripheral blood. The origin of this receptor is a woman aged 25 to 39 who had recovered from COVID-19. This chain's CDR3 is CASSLGGGYNEQFF. The CDR3 DNA follows: TGCGCCAGCAGCTTGGGCGGGGGGTACAATGAGCAGTTCTTC.